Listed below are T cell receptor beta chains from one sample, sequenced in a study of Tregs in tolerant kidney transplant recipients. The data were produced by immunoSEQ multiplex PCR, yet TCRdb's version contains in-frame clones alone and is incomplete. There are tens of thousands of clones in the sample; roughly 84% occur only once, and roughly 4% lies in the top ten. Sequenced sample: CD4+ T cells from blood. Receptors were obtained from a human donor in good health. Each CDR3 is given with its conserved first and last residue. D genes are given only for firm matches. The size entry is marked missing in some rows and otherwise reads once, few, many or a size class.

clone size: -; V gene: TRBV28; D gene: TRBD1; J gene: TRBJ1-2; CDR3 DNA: TGTGCCAGCAGAGCCTCCGGGACAGCCTATGGCTACACCTTC; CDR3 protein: CASRASGTAYGYTF
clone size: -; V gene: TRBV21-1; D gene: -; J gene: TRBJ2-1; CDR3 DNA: TGTGCCAGCAGCAAAAGCGGGCTCCCCCCCGGAGCTTACAATGAGCAGTTCTTC; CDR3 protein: CASSKSGLPPGAYNEQFF
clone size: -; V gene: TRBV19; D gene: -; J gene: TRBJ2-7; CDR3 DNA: TGTGCCAGTAGTACTCTGGGGGCCTACGAGCAGTACTTC; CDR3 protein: CASSTLGAYEQYF
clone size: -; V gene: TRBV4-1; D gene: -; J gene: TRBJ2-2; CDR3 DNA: TGCGCCAGCCTCCAAATTGGGGGGGCCAAGGACGGGGAGCTGTTTTTT; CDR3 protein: CASLQIGGAKDGELFF
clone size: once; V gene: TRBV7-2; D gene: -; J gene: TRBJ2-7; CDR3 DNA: TGTGCCAGCAGCGTTGACGGGGCCATCGGAAGCGAGCAGTACTTC; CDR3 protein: CASSVDGAIGSEQYF
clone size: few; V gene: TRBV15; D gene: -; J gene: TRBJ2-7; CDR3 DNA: TGTGCCACCAGCAGTGAACGGGGGTCCTCCTACGAGCAGTACTTC; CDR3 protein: CATSSERGSSYEQYF
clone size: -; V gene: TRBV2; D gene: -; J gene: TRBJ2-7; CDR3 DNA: TGTGCCAGCAGTGAAACCGGCAGTAGGGAGCAGTACTTC; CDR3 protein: CASSETGSREQYF
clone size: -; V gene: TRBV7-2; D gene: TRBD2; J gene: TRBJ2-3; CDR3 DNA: TGTGCCAGCAGCCCCCCGGGACTAGGACACTATACGCAGTATTTT; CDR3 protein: CASSPPGLGHYTQYF
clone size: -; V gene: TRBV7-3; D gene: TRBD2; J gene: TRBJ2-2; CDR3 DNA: TGTGCCAGCGCAGCGGGAGTACGTCGGGAGCTGTTTTTT; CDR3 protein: CASAAGVRRELFF
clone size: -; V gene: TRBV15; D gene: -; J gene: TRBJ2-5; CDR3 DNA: TGTGCCACCAGCGGACGTTTAGCGGCCCCGAGAGAGACCCAGTACTTC; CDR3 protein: CATSGRLAAPRETQYF
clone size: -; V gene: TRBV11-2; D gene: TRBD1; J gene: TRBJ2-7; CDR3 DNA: TGTGCCAGCTCTCCCACTCCAGGGGGTTACGAGCAGTACTTC; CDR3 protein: CASSPTPGGYEQYF
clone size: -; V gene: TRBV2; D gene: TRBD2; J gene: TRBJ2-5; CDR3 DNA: TGTGCCAGCGTAAGGACTAGCGGGAGTCTATTAGAGACCCAGTACTTC; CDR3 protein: CASVRTSGSLLETQYF
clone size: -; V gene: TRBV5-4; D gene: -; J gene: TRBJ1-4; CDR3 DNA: TGTGCCAGCAGCTTGGGCCCGGGGGCAACTAATGAAAAACTGTTTTTT; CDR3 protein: CASSLGPGATNEKLFF
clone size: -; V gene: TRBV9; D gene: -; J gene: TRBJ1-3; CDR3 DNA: TGTGCCAGCAGCAAGTCCCAGGGATTCGTGAACACCATATATTTT; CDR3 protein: CASSKSQGFVNTIYF
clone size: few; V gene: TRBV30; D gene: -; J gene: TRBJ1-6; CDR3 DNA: TGTGCCTGGAGTGTCACCCGCTATAATTCACCCCTCCACTTT; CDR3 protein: CAWSVTRYNSPLHF
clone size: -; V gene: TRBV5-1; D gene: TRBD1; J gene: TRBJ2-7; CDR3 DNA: TGCGCCAGCAGCTATAGACAGGGGTCAAACTACGAGCAGTACTTC; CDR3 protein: CASSYRQGSNYEQYF
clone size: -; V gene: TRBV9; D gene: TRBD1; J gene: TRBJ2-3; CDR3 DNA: TGTGCCAGCAGCGTAAGGACAGGCTGGTCAGATACGCAGTATTTT; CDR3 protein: CASSVRTGWSDTQYF
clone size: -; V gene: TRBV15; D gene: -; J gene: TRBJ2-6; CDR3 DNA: TGTGCCACCAGCAGCCGGGGAGGGGGTGGTGGGGCCAACGTCCTGACTTTC; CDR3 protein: CATSSRGGGGGANVLTF
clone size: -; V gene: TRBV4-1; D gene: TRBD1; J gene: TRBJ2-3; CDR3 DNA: TGCGCCAGCAGCCCCCCCCTGACAGGGTCAGATACGCAGTATTTT; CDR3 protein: CASSPPLTGSDTQYF
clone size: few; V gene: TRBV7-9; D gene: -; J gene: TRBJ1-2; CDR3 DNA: TGTGCCAGCAGCCCTGACAACTATGGCTACACCTTC; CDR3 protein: CASSPDNYGYTF
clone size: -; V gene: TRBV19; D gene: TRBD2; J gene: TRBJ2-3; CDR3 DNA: TGTGCCAGTAGTATCAGACTAGCGGGGGGGTTAGATACGCAGTATTTT; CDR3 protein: CASSIRLAGGLDTQYF
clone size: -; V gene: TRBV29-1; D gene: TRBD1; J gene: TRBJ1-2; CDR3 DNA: TGCAGCGTTGGGGACAGGTGGTTTCTTAGTGGCTACACCTTC; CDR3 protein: CSVGDRWFLSGYTF
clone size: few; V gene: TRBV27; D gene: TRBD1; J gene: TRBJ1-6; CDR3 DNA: TGTGCCAGCAGCCTCCGTGGACAGGGGCGATCACCCCTCCACTTT; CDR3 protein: CASSLRGQGRSPLHF
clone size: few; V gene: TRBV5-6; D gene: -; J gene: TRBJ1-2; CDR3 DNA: TGTGCCAGCAGCTTGCCGGTGGGTGGCTACACCTTC; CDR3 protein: CASSLPVGGYTF
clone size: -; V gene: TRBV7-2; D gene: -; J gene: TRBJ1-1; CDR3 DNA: TGTGCCAGCAGCTTAGCGTCGGGGAACACTGAAGCTTTCTTT; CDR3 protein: CASSLASGNTEAFF
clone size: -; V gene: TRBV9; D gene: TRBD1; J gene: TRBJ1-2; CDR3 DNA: TGTGCCAGCGAACCGGGACAGGGGTATGGCTACACCTTC; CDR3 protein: CASEPGQGYGYTF
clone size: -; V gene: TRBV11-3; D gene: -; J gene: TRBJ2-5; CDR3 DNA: TGTGCCAGCAGCACCGGGACCCCCCATGAGACCCAGTACTTC; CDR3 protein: CASSTGTPHETQYF
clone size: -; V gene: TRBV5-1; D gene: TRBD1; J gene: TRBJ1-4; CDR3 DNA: TGCGCCAGCAGCTGGATCCGGACAGGGAGGAATGAAAAACTGTTTTTT; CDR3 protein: CASSWIRTGRNEKLFF
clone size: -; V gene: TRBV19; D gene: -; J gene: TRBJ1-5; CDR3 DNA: TGTGCCAGTAGTCAGGACAGTCGTCTCCAGCCCCAGCATTTT; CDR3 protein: CASSQDSRLQPQHF
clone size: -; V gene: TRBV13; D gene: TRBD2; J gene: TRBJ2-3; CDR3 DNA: TGTGCCAGCAGCTTAAATGGACTAGCGTTGGATACGCAGTATTTT; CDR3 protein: CASSLNGLALDTQYF
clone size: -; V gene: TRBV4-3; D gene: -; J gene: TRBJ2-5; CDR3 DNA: TGCGCCAGCAGCCCGGGTACCCGAGAGACCCAGTACTTC; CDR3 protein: CASSPGTRETQYF
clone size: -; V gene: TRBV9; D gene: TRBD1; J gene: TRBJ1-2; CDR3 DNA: TGTGCCAGCAGCGTAGGGGACAGGGGTTCCCTCGGCGGCTACACCTTC; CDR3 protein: CASSVGDRGSLGGYTF
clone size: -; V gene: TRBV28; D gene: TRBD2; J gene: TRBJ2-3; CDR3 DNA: TGTGCCAGCAGTCTAAACCCTAGCGGGAGGGCGGAAGATACGCAGTATTTT; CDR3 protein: CASSLNPSGRAEDTQYF
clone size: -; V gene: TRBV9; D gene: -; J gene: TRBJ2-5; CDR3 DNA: TGTGCCAGCAGCGCCGGTGGACTGGAAGAGACCCAGTACTTC; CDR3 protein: CASSAGGLEETQYF
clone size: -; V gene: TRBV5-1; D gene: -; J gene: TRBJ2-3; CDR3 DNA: TGCGCCAGCAGCTTGGTGGTAGCAGTCACAGATACGCAGTATTTT; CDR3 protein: CASSLVVAVTDTQYF